This T cell receptor beta chain was captured by sequencing in a study of blood T cell repertoires in COVID-19. Study information: Sources were T cells, B-cell-depleted T cells, or PBMCs; the material itself was cDNA or gDNA.

One Seattle source followed patients from active infection through their disease course. Authors' analysis steps: Nucleated cell number was recorded as an estimate derived from reference gene primer amplification. The assay was immunoSEQ multiplex PCR, and TCRdb's table has in-frame clones only and misses some. D and trimming come from the DNA, and the V and J calls and clone size come from that table. The profile shows more than 85,000 clones, approximately 90% of them singletons. This CDR3 contains 15 residues. Unmatched junction bases numbered 2, after V lost 1 base and J lost 1 base. Germline V gene data show CDR1 as SGHRS and CDR2 as YFSETQ.

This TCR derives from a human donor with COVID-19, enrolled during active disease. The donor label of this sample is uncertain. The chain has TRBV5-1 and TRBJ2-3; the match to TRBD1 covers 8 bases. The material sequenced was peripheral blood. The CDR3 DNA follows: TGCGCCAGCAGCTTGCAGGGGGCGCGCACAGATACGCAGTATTTT. Translating gives CASSLQGARTDTQYF. Full variable domain (rest looked up from reference TRBV5-1 and TRBJ2-3): KAGVTQTPRYLIKTRGQQVTLSCSPISGHRSVSWYQQTPGQGLQFLFEYFSETQRNKGNFPGRFSGRQFSNSRSEMNVSTLELGDSALYLCASSLQGARTDTQYFGPGTRLTVL.